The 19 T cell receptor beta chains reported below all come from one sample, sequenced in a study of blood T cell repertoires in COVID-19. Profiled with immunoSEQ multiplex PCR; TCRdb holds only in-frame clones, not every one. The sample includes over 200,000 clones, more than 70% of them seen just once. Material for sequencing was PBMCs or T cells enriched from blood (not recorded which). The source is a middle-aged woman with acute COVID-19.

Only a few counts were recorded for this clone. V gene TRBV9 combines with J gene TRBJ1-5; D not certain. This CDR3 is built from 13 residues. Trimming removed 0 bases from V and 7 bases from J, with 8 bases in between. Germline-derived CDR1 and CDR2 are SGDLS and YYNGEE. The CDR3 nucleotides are TGTGCCAGCAGCGTAGATTCTAGCCAGCCCCAGCATTTT. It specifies CASSVDSSQPQHF.

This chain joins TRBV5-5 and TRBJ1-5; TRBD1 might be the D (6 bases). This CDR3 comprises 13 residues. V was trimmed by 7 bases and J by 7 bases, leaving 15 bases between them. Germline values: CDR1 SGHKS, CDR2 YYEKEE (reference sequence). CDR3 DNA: TGTGCCAGCGGCTACAGGGTCGGGCAGCCCCAGCATTTT. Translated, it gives CASGYRVGQPQHF.

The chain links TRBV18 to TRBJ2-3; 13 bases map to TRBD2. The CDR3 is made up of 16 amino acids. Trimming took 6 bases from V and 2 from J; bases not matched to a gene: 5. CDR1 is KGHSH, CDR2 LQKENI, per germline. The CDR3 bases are TGTGCCAGCTCTCGACTAGCGGGAGGTCTCACAGATACGCAGTATTTT. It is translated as CASSRLAGGLTDTQYF.

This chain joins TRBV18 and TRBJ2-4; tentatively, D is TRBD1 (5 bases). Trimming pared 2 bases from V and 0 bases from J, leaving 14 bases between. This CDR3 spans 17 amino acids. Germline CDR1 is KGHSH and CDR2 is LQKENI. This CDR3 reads CASSPTPRELAKNIQYF. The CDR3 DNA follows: TGTGCCAGCTCACCAACTCCCAGGGAACTAGCCAAAAACATTCAGTACTTC.

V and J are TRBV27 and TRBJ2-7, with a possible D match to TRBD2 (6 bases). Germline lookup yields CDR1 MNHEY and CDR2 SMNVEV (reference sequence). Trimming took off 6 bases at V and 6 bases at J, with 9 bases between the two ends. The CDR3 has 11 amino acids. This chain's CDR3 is CASRLGGEQYF. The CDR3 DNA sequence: TGTGCCAGCAGGTTGGGGGGCGAGCAGTACTTC.

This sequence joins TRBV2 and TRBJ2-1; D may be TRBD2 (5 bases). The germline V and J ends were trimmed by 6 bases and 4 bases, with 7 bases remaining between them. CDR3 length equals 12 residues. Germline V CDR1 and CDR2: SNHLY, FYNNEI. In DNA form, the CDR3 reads TGTGCCAGCAGGGGGAGATACAATGAGCAGTTCTTC. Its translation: CASRGRYNEQFF.

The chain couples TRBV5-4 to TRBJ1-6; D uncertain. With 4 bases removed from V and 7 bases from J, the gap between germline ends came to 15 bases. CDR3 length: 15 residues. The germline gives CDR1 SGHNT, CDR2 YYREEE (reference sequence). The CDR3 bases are TGTGCCAGCAGCCCTACACGACACGAAAATTCACCCCTCCACTTT. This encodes CASSPTRHENSPLHF.

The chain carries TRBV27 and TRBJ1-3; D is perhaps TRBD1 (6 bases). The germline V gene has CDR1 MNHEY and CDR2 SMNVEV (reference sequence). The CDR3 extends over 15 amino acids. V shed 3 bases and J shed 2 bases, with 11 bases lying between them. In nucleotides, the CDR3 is TGTGCCAGCAGTTTTTACAGGGTGACTGGAAACACCATATATTTT. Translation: CASSFYRVTGNTIYF.

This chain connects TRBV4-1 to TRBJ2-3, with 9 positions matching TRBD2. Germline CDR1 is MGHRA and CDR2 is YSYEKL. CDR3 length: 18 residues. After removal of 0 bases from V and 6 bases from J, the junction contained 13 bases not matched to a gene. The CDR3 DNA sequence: TGCGCCAGCAGCCAAGATGCCCCCGGGCGGGGGGGCGTGGATACGCAGTATTTT. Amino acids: CASSQDAPGRGGVDTQYF.

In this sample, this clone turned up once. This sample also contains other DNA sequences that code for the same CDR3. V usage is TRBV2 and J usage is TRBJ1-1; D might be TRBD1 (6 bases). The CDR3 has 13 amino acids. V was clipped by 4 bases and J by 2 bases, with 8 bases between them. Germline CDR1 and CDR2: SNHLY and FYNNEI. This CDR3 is CASSGTANTEAFF. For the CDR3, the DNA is TGTGCCAGCAGTGGGACAGCAAACACTGAAGCTTTCTTT.

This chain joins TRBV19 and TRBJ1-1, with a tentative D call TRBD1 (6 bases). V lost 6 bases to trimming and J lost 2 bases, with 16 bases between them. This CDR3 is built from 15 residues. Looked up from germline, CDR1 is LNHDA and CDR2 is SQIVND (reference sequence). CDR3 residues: CASSGAGTLNTEAFF. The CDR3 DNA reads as TGTGCCAGTAGCGGGGCCGGGACACTAAACACTGAAGCTTTCTTT. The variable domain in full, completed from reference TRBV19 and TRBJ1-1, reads DGGITQSPKYLFRKEGQNVTLSCEQNLNHDAMYWYRQDPGQGLRLIYYSQIVNDFQKGDIAEGYSVSREKKESFPLTVTSAQKNPTAFYLCASSGAGTLNTEAFFGQGTRLTVV.

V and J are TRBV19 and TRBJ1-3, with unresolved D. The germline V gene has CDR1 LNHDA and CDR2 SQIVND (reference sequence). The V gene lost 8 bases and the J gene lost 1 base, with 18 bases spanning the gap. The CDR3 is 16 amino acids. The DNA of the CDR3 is TGTGCCAGTTCCACCGGCAGGCTGTTATCTGGAAACACCATATATTTT. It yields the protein CASSTGRLLSGNTIYF.

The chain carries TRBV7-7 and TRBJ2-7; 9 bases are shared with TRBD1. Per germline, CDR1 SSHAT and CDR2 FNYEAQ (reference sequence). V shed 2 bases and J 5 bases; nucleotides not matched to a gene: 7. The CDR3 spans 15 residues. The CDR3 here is CASSLNPGQGNEQYF. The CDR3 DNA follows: TGTGCCAGCAGCTTAAATCCGGGACAGGGCAACGAGCAGTACTTC. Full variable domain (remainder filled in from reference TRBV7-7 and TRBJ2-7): GAGVSQSPRYKVTKRGQDVTLRCDPISSHATLYWYQQALGQGPEFLTYFNYEAQPDKSGLPSDRFSAERPEGSISTLTIQRTEQRDSAMYRCASSLNPGQGNEQYFGPGTRLTVT.

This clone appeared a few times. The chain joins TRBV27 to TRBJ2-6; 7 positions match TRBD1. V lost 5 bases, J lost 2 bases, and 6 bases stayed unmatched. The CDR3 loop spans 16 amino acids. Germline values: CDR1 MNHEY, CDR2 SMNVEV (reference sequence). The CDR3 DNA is TGTGCCAGCAGTCTGACAGGGAAGCCTGGGGCCAACGTCCTGACTTTC. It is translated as CASSLTGKPGANVLTF. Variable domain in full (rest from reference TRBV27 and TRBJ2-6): EAQVTQNPRYLITVTGKKLTVTCSQNMNHEYMSWYRQDPGLGLRQIYYSMNVEVTDKGDVPEGYKVSRKEKRNFPLILESPSPNQTSLYFCASSLTGKPGANVLTFGAGSRLTVL.

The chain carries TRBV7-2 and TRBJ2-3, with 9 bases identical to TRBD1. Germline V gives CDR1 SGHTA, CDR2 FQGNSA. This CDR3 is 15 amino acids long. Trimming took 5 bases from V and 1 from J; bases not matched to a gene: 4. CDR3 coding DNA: TGTGCCAGCAGCAACCGGGACAGGGGCACAGATACGCAGTATTTT. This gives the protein CASSNRDRGTDTQYF.

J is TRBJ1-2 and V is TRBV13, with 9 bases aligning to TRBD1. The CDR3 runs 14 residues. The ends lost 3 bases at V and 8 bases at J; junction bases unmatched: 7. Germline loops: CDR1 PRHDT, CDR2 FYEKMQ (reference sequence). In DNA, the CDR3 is TGTGCCAGCAGCTTGCGGGGGACAGGGTTGGGCTACACCTTC. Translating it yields CASSLRGTGLGYTF.

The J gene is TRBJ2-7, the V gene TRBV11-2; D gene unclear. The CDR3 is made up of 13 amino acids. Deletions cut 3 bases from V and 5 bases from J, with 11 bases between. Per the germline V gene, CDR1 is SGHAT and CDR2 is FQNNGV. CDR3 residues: CASSLAGSDEQYV. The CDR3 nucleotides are TGTGCCAGCAGCTTGGCAGGCTCAGACGAGCAGTACGTC.

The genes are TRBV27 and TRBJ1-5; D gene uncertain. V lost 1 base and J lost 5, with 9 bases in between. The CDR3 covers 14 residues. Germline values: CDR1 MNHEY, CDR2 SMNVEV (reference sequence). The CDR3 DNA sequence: TGTGCCAGCAGTTTATTTGACACCCATCAGCCCCAGCATTTT. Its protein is CASSLFDTHQPQHF.

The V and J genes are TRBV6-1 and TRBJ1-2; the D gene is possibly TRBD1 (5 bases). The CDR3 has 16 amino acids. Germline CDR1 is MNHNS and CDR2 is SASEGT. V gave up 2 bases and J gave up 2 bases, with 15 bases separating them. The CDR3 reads CASSENGRDGNYGYTF. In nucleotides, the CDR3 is TGTGCCAGCAGTGAAAATGGCAGGGATGGGAACTATGGCTACACCTTC.